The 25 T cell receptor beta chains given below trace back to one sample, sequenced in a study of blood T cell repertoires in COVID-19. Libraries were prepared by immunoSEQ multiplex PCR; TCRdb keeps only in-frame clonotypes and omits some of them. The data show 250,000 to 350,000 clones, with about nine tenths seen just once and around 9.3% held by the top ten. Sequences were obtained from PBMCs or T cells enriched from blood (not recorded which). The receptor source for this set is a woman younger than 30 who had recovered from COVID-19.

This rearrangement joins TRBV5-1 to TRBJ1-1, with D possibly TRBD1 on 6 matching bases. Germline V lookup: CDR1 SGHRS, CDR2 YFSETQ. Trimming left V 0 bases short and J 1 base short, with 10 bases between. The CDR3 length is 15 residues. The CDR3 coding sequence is TGCGCCAGCAGCTTGGTGTGGACAGAGAACACTGAAGCTTTCTTT. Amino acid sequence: CASSLVWTENTEAFF.

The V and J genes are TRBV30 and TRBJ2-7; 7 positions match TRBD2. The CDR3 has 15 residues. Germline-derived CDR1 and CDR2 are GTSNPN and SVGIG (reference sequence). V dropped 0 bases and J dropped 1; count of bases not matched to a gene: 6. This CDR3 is CAWSVRGEGSYEQYF. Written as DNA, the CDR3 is TGTGCCTGGAGTGTACGTGGGGAGGGTTCCTACGAGCAGTACTTC.

CDR3 nucleotides: TGTGCCAGCAGTGAAACCAGTTTCTATGGCTACACCTTC. This translates into CASSETSFYGYTF. The chain employs TRBV6-1 and TRBJ1-2, with D unresolved. Germline CDR1 reads MNHNS; CDR2 reads SASEGT. V was shortened by 2 bases and J by 4 bases, with 8 bases between the two germline ends. The CDR3 extends over 13 amino acids.

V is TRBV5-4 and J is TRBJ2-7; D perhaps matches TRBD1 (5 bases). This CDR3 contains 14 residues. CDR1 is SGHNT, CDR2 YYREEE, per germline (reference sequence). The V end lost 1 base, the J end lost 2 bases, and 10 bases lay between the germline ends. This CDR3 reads CASSLIDSTYEQYF. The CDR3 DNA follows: TGTGCCAGCAGCTTGATTGACAGCACCTACGAGCAGTACTTC.

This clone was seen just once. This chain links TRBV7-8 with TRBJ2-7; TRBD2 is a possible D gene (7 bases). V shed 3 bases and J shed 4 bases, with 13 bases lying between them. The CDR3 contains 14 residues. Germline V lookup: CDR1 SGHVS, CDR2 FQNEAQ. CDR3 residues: CASSFAGAGYEQYF. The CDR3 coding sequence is TGTGCCAGCAGCTTCGCGGGGGCGGGGTACGAGCAGTACTTC.

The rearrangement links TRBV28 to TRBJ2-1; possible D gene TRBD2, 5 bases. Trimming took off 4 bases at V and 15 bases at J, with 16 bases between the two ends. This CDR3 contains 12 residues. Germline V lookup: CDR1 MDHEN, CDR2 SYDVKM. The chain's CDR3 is CASSSPDRGMFF. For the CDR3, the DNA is TGTGCCAGCAGTTCCCCAGACCGAGGGATGTTCTTC.

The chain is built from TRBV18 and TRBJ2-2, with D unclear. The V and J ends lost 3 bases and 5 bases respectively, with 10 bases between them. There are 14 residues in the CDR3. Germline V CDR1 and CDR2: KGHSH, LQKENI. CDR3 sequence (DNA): TGTGCCAGCTCACCGTTACAGCCGACCGGGGAGCTGTTTTTT. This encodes CASSPLQPTGELFF.

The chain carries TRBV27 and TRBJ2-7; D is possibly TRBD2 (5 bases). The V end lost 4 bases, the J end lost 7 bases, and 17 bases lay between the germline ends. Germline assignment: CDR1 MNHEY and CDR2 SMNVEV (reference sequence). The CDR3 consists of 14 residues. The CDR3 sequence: CASSWRPEVGEQYF. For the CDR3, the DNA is TGTGCCAGCAGTTGGAGGCCGGAGGTTGGGGAGCAGTACTTC.

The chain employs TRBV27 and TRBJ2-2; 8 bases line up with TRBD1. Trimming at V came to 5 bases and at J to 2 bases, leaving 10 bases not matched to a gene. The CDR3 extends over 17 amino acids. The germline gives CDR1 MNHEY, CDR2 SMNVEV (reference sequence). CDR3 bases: TGTGCCAGCAGTCGACAGGGGTCTCAACTTAACACCGGGGAGCTGTTTTTT. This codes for CASSRQGSQLNTGELFF.

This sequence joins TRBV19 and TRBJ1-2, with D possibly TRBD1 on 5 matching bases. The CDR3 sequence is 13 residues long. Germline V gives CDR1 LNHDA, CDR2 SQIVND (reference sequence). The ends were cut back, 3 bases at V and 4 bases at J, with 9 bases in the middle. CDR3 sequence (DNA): TGTGCCAGTAGTATGACAGCCACCTATGGCTACACCTTC. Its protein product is CASSMTATYGYTF.

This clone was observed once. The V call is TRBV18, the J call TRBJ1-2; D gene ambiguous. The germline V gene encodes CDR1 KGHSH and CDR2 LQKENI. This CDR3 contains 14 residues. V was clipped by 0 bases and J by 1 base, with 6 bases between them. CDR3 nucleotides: TGTGCCAGCTCACCACCGGCGGGTAACTATGGCTACACCTTC. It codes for CASSPPAGNYGYTF.

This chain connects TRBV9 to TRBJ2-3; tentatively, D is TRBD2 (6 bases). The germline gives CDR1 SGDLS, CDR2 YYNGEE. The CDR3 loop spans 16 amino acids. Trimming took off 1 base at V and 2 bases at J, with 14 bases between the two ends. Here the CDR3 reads CASSVRPEGDTDTQYF. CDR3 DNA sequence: TGTGCCAGCAGCGTACGACCGGAGGGCGACACAGATACGCAGTATTTT.

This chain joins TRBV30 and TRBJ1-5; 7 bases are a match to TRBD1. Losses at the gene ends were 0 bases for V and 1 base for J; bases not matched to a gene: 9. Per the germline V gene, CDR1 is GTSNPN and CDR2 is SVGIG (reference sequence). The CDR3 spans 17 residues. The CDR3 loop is CAWSVARGRSSNQPQHF. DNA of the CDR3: TGTGCCTGGAGTGTAGCCAGGGGGAGGTCGAGCAATCAGCCCCAGCATTTT.

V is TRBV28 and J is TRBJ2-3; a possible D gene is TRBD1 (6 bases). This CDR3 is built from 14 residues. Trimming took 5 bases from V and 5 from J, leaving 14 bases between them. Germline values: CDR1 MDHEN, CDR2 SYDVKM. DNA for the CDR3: TGTGCCAGCAGTCCTCAGGGGCCATTAGATACGCAGTATTTT. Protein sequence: CASSPQGPLDTQYF.

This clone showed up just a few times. The CDR3: CASSRQGHGELFF. The CDR3 bases are TGCGCCAGCAGCCGACAGGGGCACGGGGAGCTGTTTTTT. The rearrangement uses TRBV5-1 and TRBJ2-2; TRBD1 aligns across 8 bases. This CDR3 has 13 amino acids. V shed 4 bases, J shed 7 bases, and the junction held 3 bases outside the gene matches. Germline values: CDR1 SGHRS, CDR2 YFSETQ. Drawing the rest from reference TRBV5-1 and TRBJ2-2, the complete variable domain is KAGVTQTPRYLIKTRGQQVTLSCSPISGHRSVSWYQQTPGQGLQFLFEYFSETQRNKGNFPGRFSGRQFSNSRSEMNVSTLELGDSALYLCASSRQGHGELFFGEGSRLTVL.

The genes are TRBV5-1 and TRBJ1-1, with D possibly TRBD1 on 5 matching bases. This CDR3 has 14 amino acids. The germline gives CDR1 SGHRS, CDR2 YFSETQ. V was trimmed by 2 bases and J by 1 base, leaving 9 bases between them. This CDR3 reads CASSFVGENTEAFF. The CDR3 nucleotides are TGCGCCAGCAGCTTCGTAGGGGAGAACACTGAAGCTTTCTTT.

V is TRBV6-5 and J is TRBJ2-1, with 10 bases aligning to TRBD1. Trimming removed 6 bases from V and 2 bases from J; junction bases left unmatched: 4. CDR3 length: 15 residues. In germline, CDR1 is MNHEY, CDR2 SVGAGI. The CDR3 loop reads CASRAGQGPYNEQFF. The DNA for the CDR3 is TGTGCCAGCAGGGCGGGACAGGGGCCCTACAATGAGCAGTTCTTC.

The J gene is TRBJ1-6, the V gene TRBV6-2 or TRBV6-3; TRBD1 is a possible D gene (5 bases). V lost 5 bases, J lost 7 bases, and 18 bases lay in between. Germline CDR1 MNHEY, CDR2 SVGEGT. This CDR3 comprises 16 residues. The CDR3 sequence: CASSPRGHSANSPLHF. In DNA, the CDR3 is TGTGCCAGCAGTCCGAGAGGACACTCAGCCAATTCACCCCTCCACTTT.

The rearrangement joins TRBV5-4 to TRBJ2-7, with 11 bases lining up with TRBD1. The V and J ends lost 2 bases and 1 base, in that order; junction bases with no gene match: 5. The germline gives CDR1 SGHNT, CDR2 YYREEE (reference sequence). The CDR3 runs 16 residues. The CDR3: CASSFPGQGGSYEQYF. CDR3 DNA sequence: TGTGCCAGCAGCTTCCCGGGACAGGGGGGATCCTACGAGCAGTACTTC.

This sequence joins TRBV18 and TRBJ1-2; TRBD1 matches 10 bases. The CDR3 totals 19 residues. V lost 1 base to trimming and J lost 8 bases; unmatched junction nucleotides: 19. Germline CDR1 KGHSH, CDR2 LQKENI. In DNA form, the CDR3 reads TGTGCCAGCTCACCACTTACTCTGTCCGGGACAGGGGCATCTCGAGGCTACACCTTC. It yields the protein CASSPLTLSGTGASRGYTF.

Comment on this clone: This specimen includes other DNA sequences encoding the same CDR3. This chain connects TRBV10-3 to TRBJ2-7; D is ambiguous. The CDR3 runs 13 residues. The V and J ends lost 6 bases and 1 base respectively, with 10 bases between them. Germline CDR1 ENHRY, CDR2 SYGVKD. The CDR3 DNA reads TGTGCCATCAGCGAACAAGATTCCTACGAGCAGTACTTC. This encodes CAISEQDSYEQYF.

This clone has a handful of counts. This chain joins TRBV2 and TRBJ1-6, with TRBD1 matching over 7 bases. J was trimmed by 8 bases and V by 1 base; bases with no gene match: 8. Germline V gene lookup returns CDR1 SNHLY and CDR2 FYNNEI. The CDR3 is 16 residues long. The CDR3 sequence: CASSEVGKTGDSPLHF. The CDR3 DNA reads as TGTGCCAGCAGTGAAGTAGGGAAAACAGGGGATTCACCCCTCCACTTT.

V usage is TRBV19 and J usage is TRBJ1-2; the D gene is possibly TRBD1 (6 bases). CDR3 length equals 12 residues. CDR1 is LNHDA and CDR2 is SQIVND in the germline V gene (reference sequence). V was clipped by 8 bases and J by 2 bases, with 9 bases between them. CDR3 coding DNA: TGTGCCAGTCGACAGGTGAACTATGGCTACACCTTC. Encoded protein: CASRQVNYGYTF. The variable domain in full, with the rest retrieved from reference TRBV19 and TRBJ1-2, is DGGITQSPKYLFRKEGQNVTLSCEQNLNHDAMYWYRQDPGQGLRLIYYSQIVNDFQKGDIAEGYSVSREKKESFPLTVTSAQKNPTAFYLCASRQVNYGYTFGSGTRLTVV.

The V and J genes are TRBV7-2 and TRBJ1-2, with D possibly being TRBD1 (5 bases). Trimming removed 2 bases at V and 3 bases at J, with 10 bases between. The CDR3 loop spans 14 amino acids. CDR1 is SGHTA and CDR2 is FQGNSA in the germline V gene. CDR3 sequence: CASSLMTAYYGYTF. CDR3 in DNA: TGTGCCAGCAGCTTAATGACAGCATACTATGGCTACACCTTC.

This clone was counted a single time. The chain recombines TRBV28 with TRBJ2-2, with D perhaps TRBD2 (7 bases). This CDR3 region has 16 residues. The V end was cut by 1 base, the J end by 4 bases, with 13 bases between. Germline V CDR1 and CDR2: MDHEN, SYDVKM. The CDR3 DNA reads TGTGCCAGCAGTTTATTATGGGGGGGCGGCACCGGGGAGCTGTTTTTT. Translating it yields CASSLLWGGGTGELFF.